This T cell receptor (beta chain) stems from a study of early T cells in non-severe SARS-CoV-2 infection (dated by TCRdb to the early 2020s). Describing the broader study: Because TCR sequencing relied on bulk RNA taken from unsorted whole blood, pairing of alpha and beta chains was not possible. What the study reported, not specific to this receptor: VDJdb matching was skewed toward anti-spike CD8 responses and likely underestimated virus-specific expansions, missing private and CD4 specificities.

The trim is 1 base for V and 7 bases for J, with a gap of 16 bases between the germline ends. The cysteine opens and the phenylalanine closes a CDR3 of 15 amino acids. Only the CDR3 portion is preserved as DNA: 45 bases, with reading frame beginning at the first base. Taken from the germline V gene, the CDR1 and CDR2 loops are SGHTA and FQGNSA. This was a case-control study nested in a cohort of healthcare workers in London, UK, who had nasopharyngeal swab PCR tests and blood samples taken every week. Healthcare workers were recruited during the week of the UK lockdown, between 23 and 31 March 2020, and followed weekly for up to roughly 16 weeks. This clonotype was seen many times. There is no known antigen for this receptor. Base qualities were left out, and no much larger clone turns up one base away. Libraries were made using 5' RACE. Sequenced using a NextSeq 500. In the TCR library protocol, unique molecular identifiers were attached to individual cDNA molecules to correct for PCR bias and sequencing error. Sequencing covered both TCR alpha and beta chains, and within each sample the abundances of alpha and beta sequences were tightly co-correlated. In the paper's pipeline: V gene, J gene and CDR3 annotation of TCR sequences was performed with Decombinator V4. Expanded TCRs were defined as changing significantly between any two time points under a Poisson model with p below 0.0001. TCR abundances were normalised to the total number of TCRs sequenced per sample and expressed as counts per million. TRAV1-2 paired with TRAJ12, TRAJ20 or TRAJ33 defined MAIT TCRs, while TRAV10 paired with TRAJ18 defined iNKT TCRs. A search of VDJdb, accessed on 1 November 2021, was run for TCRs annotated to CMV, EBV and SARS-CoV-2, with TCRs annotated for multiple antigens excluded. TCRdb cleaned the public reads at Q25 with fastp, built clones with MiXCR and kept in-frame beta chains. For every CDR3 protein sequence, its rows merge into one entry that carries the most common genes and DNA. These V and J calls derive from TCRdb rather than the authors' analysis. This sample comprises under 85,000 distinct CDR3 sequences, roughly 13% of them detected only once. The ten largest make up approximately 1.1% of the sample.

This sequence originates from an adult who was a healthcare worker with PCR-confirmed SARS-CoV-2 infection or an uninfected control (not recorded which). Sequenced input: whole blood. The rearrangement combines TRBV7-2 with TRBJ2-5; matching of 7 bases hints at TRBD1 as the D gene. CDR3 loop: CASSLGNAQGGTQYF. The base sequence is TGTGCCAGCAGCTTAGGCAACGCCCAGGGGGGGACCCAGTACTTC.